These 19 T cell receptor beta chains came from one sample sequenced in a study of persistence of HIV-infected CD4 T cells. Sequencing used immunoSEQ version 4 in survey mode. Assay: immunoSEQ multiplex PCR; the TCRdb copy retains only in-frame clones and omits some. Found here are fewer than 40,000 clones, 70% of them singletons; the top ten hold more than 1.3%. Their target antigens are unknown. Overlapping HIV-1 Gag 15-mer peptides at 0.8 to 1 ug per peptide per mL were used. Responding CD4+ T cells were sorted by upregulation of both CD40 ligand and CD69. The sequencing here drew on CD4+ T cells sorted from PBMCs after approximately 18-hour stimulation, taken from a patient who received antiretroviral therapy. These receptors originate from an adult man with HIV who was CMV-seropositive.

The V gene is TRBV3-1 (or the pseudogene TRBV3-2), the J gene TRBJ1-2; 8 positions match TRBD1. The V and J ends lost 3 bases and 6 bases, in that order; junction bases with no gene match: 9. The germline CDR1 and CDR2 sequences are LGHDT and YNNKEL (reference sequence). The CDR3 spans 15 residues. The CDR3 loop reads CASSQFTGGNDGYTF. In DNA, the CDR3 is TGTGCCAGCAGCCAGTTCACAGGGGGTAATGATGGCTACACCTTC.

The chain recombines TRBV9 with TRBJ1-6; unclear D gene. CDR1 and CDR2 (germline): SGDLS, YYNGEE. The CDR3 sequence is 13 residues long. The V end was cut by 0 bases, the J end by 7 bases, with 5 bases between. The CDR3 loop reads CASSVGGNSPLHF. The DNA of the CDR3 is TGTGCCAGCAGCGTAGGCGGGAATTCACCCCTCCACTTT.

This chain joins TRBV12-3 or TRBV12-4 and TRBJ1-5; TRBD1 matches 8 bases. The CDR3 length is 13 residues. V gave up 3 bases and J gave up 12 bases; unmatched junction bases: 7. The CDR3 coding sequence is TGTGCCAGCAGTTTGGGCAGGGGGCTCCTCCAGCATTTT. It encodes CASSLGRGLLQHF.

The chain is built from TRBV7-8 and TRBJ1-1; perhaps TRBD1 as D (5 bases). Germline V gives CDR1 SGHVS, CDR2 FQNEAQ. V dropped 4 bases and J dropped 4 bases, with 13 bases sitting between them. The CDR3 is 14 amino acids. The CDR3: CASSSGFGGTEAFF. CDR3 DNA: TGTGCCAGCAGCTCAGGCTTCGGGGGCACTGAAGCTTTCTTT.

The gene calls are TRBV7-9 and TRBJ1-1; TRBD1 matches 8 bases. The CDR3 has 14 amino acids. Germline trimming cut 5 bases from V and 7 bases from J; bases unmatched to any gene: 9. Germline V CDR1 and CDR2: SEHNR, FQNEAQ (reference sequence). The CDR3 here is CASSGQGGALEAFF. Written as DNA, the CDR3 is TGTGCCAGCAGCGGACAGGGAGGGGCCCTTGAAGCTTTCTTT.

The J gene is TRBJ2-2, the V gene TRBV4-2, with D possibly TRBD1 on 6 matching bases. Trimming shortened V by 0 bases and J by 5 bases, and 10 bases separated the two germline ends. Germline-derived CDR1 and CDR2 are LGHNA and YNFKEQ. The CDR3 sequence is 15 residues long. The CDR3 nucleotides are TGTGCCAGCAGCCAAGAACTGGGGGCTACCGGGGAGCTGTTTTTT. Amino acids: CASSQELGATGELFF.

This clone was picked up one time. The chain is built from TRBV27 and TRBJ1-1, with D uncertain. Germline V gene data show CDR1 as MNHEY and CDR2 as SMNVEV (reference sequence). Trimming took 2 bases from V and 4 from J, leaving 17 bases between them. The CDR3 length is 16 residues. CDR3 residues: CASSLSGVVWGTEAFF. The DNA for the CDR3 is TGTGCCAGCAGTTTAAGTGGGGTTGTTTGGGGCACTGAAGCTTTCTTT.

The J gene is TRBJ2-4, the V gene TRBV6-5, with 10 bases that match TRBD1. Germline loops: CDR1 MNHEY, CDR2 SVGAGI. The CDR3 contains 14 residues. With V trimmed by 4 bases and J by 9 bases, 6 bases remained unmatched. The CDR3 DNA is TGTGCCAGCAGTTCCCGGGGACAGGGGACCATTCAGTACTTC. Encoded protein: CASSSRGQGTIQYF.

The gene calls are TRBV7-2 and TRBJ1-5; D is ambiguous. CDR3 size: 15 residues. Germline V gene sequence: CDR1 SGHTA, CDR2 FQGNSA. V dropped 1 base and J dropped 0 bases, with 7 bases sitting between them. DNA for the CDR3: TGTGCCAGCAGCTTAGGATTTTATAGCAATCAGCCCCAGCATTTT. Translated, it gives CASSLGFYSNQPQHF.

The gene calls are TRBV5-1 and TRBJ2-7; TRBD1 aligns across 7 bases. The CDR3 covers 14 residues. The J segment lost 7 bases and the V segment lost 0 bases, leaving 7 bases of the junction unmatched. Germline CDR1 SGHRS, CDR2 YFSETQ. CDR3 in amino acids: CASSLGQGMGEQYF. The CDR3, as DNA: TGCGCCAGCAGCTTGGGACAGGGTATGGGAGAGCAGTACTTC.

The chain joins TRBV9 to TRBJ2-1, with TRBD2 matching 11 bases. Germline-derived CDR1 and CDR2 are SGDLS and YYNGEE. The CDR3 has 15 amino acids. Unmatched junction bases numbered 7, after V lost 4 bases and J lost 7 bases. This CDR3 reads CASSPLAGGGNEQFF. The CDR3 coding sequence is TGTGCCAGCAGCCCCCTAGCGGGGGGAGGGAATGAGCAGTTCTTC.

This rearrangement joins TRBV5-5 to TRBJ1-5; possible D gene TRBD1, 6 bases. CDR1 is SGHKS and CDR2 is YYEKEE in the germline V gene (reference sequence). Trimming removed 5 bases from V and 0 bases from J, with 18 bases in between. There are 17 residues in the CDR3. CDR3 sequence (DNA): TGTGCCAGCAGTATCCTAGGGGCAGGGGATAGCAATCAGCCCCAGCATTTT. The encoded protein is CASSILGAGDSNQPQHF.

This chain joins TRBV5-1 and TRBJ1-2; weak D call: TRBD1 (6 bases). V shed 7 bases and J shed 1 base, with 11 bases lying between them. The CDR3 is 13 residues long. Germline V lookup: CDR1 SGHRS, CDR2 YFSETQ. As DNA, the CDR3 is TGCGCCAGCCCGCAGGGGAGTAACTATGGCTACACCTTC. Translating gives CASPQGSNYGYTF. Variable domain in full (rest from reference TRBV5-1 and TRBJ1-2): KAGVTQTPRYLIKTRGQQVTLSCSPISGHRSVSWYQQTPGQGLQFLFEYFSETQRNKGNFPGRFSGRQFSNSRSEMNVSTLELGDSALYLCASPQGSNYGYTFGSGTRLTVV.

The CDR3 DNA sequence: TGTGCCAGTAGTACTCATCCGGGACAGGGGAGGAATTCACCCCTCCACTTT. This codes for CASSTHPGQGRNSPLHF. The chain joins TRBV19 to TRBJ1-6; the match to TRBD1 covers 10 bases. CDR1 is LNHDA and CDR2 is SQIVND in the germline V gene (reference sequence). V was clipped by 4 bases and J by 7 bases; unmatched bases: 10. The CDR3 is made up of 17 amino acids.

This clone has just a few counts. The genes are TRBV6-6 and TRBJ1-6; D is undetermined. Germline V gene sequence: CDR1 MNHNY, CDR2 SVGAGI (reference sequence). V was cut by 4 bases and J by 0 bases, with 10 bases left in between. CDR3 size: 16 residues. The CDR3 region has the DNA TGTGCCAGCAGTTCGGGTCGGGTCTCCTATAATTCACCCCTCCACTTT. It codes for CASSSGRVSYNSPLHF.

This rearrangement joins TRBV11-2 to TRBJ1-4; 8 bases line up with TRBD1. V lost 2 bases, J lost 7 bases, and 12 bases stayed unmatched. Germline CDR1 SGHAT, CDR2 FQNNGV. The CDR3 runs 17 residues. CDR3 amino acids: CASSLTLGGTGGEKLFF. DNA of the CDR3: TGTGCCAGCAGCTTAACTCTGGGGGGGACAGGTGGTGAAAAACTGTTTTTT. Supplemented by reference TRBV11-2 and TRBJ1-4, the full variable domain reads EAGVAQSPRYKIIEKRQSVAFWCNPISGHATLYWYQQILGQGPKLLIQFQNNGVVDDSQLPKDRFSAERLKGVDSTLKIQPAKLEDSAVYLCASSLTLGGTGGEKLFFGSGTQLSVL.

V is TRBV9 and J is TRBJ2-2; weak D call: TRBD1 (6 bases). With 4 bases removed from V and 4 bases from J, the gap between germline ends came to 17 bases. This CDR3 has 16 amino acids. The germline CDR1 and CDR2 sequences are SGDLS and YYNGEE. CDR3 loop: CASSPQITGSTGELFF. In DNA form, the CDR3 reads TGTGCCAGCAGCCCACAGATCACAGGGAGCACCGGGGAGCTGTTTTTT.

The chain employs TRBV3-1 (or the pseudogene TRBV3-2) and TRBJ1-2; D remains unclear. Trimming took off 1 base at V and 7 bases at J, with 10 bases between the two ends. In germline, CDR1 is LGHDT, CDR2 YNNKEL (reference sequence). CDR3 length: 13 amino acids. CDR3: CASSQGRWVGYTF. CDR3 in DNA: TGTGCCAGCAGCCAAGGCAGGTGGGTTGGCTACACCTTC.

V gene TRBV30 combines with J gene TRBJ2-7; D assignment may be TRBD1 or TRBD2 (5 bases each). The CDR3 covers 15 residues. V lost 2 bases to trimming and J lost 3 bases, with 17 bases between them. CDR1 and CDR2 from the germline V gene are GTSNPN and SVGIG (reference sequence). The CDR3 DNA reads TGTGCCTGGAGTTCCCGGGGCTACACAAGCTACGAGCAGTACTTC. Residues: CAWSSRGYTSYEQYF.